This is a list of T cell receptor beta chains from one sample in a study of OX40 agonist ivuxolimab in advanced cancers. Method: immunoSEQ multiplex PCR; TCRdb's copy keeps in-frame clones and lacks some. The sample consists of roughly 93,000 clones, 92% of them appearing once. Specimen: CD4+ or CD8+ T cells sorted from blood, collected in a trial of the OX40 agonist ivuxolimab. These receptor sequences come from an adult with an advanced solid tumor such as melanoma, head and neck, liver or kidney cancer. The CDR3 runs from the conserved cysteine through the conserved F or W. The D gene is left open where the match is weak. Clone size is stated in some rows and not others, as once, few, many or a class when expanded.

J	size	V	D	CDR3	DNA
TRBJ2-5	NA	TRBV7-8	NA	CASSTGTEETQYF	TGTGCCAGCAGCACCGGGACCGAAGAGACCCAGTACTTC
TRBJ2-1	NA	TRBV5-6	NA	CASSFFNEQFF	TGTGCCAGCAGCTTCTTCAATGAGCAGTTCTTC
TRBJ2-7	few	TRBV11-2	TRBD2	CASSFSGKQYF	TGTGCCAGCAGCTTTAGCGGGAAGCAGTACTTC
TRBJ1-4	NA	TRBV10-2	NA	CASSARSEKLFF	TGCGCCAGCAGTGCGAGGAGTGAAAAACTGTTTTTT
TRBJ2-7	NA	TRBV6-7	NA	CASRQGTTACEQYF	TGTGCCAGCAGACAGGGAACAACGGCATGCGAGCAGTACTTC
TRBJ2-7	NA	TRBV6-1	NA	CASSEAQGREQYF	TGTGCCAGCAGTGAAGCCCAGGGGCGGGAGCAGTACTTC
TRBJ1-3	NA	TRBV5-1	NA	CASSLDTAGNTIYF	TGCGCCAGCAGCTTGGACACGGCGGGAAACACCATATATTTT
TRBJ2-7	NA	TRBV9	NA	CASSVGSASYEQYF	TGTGCCAGCAGCGTGGGGTCGGCTTCCTACGAGCAGTACTTC
TRBJ2-7	NA	TRBV5-5	TRBD1	CASSPGQGRHYEQYF	TGTGCCAGCAGCCCGGGACAGGGCCGCCACTACGAGCAGTACTTC
TRBJ2-1	NA	TRBV11-2	NA	CASSQGGTGLREQFF	TGTGCCAGCAGCCAGGGGGGGACGGGGTTACGTGAGCAGTTCTTC
TRBJ1-4	NA	TRBV21-1	NA	CASSKPKRDRGPNEKLFF	TGTGCCAGCAGCAAACCAAAACGGGACAGGGGACCGAATGAAAAACTGTTTTTT
TRBJ2-7	NA	TRBV14	TRBD2	CASSQEWRGRYEQYF	TGTGCCAGCAGCCAAGAGTGGCGGGGGAGATACGAGCAGTACTTC
TRBJ2-5	NA	TRBV5-1	TRBD1	CASSFDRVETQYF	TGCGCCAGCAGCTTCGACAGGGTGGAGACCCAGTACTTC
TRBJ1-1	NA	TRBV5-1	NA	CASSLGGEGNTEAFF	TGCGCCAGCAGCTTGGGAGGGGAGGGGAACACTGAAGCTTTCTTT
TRBJ1-2	NA	TRBV5-1	TRBD1	CASSYGQGYNYGYTF	TGCGCCAGCAGCTACGGACAGGGCTATAACTATGGCTACACCTTC
TRBJ2-2	once	TRBV5-6	NA	CASSLEGMTGELFF	TGTGCCAGCAGCTTGGAGGGTATGACCGGGGAGCTGTTTTTT
TRBJ2-2	once	TRBV11-2	NA	CASSTQYTGELFF	TGTGCCAGCAGCACCCAGTACACCGGGGAGCTGTTTTTT
TRBJ2-2	NA	TRBV6-1	TRBD1	CASSEFRTGGGRITGELFF	TGTGCCAGCAGTGAATTTAGGACAGGGGGCGGAAGAATCACCGGGGAGCTGTTTTTT
TRBJ1-1	NA	TRBV27	NA	CASSLHRLQGTTEAFF	TGTGCCAGCAGTTTACACCGCCTCCAGGGGACCACTGAAGCTTTCTTT
TRBJ2-6	NA	TRBV6-6	NA	CASSNGLTGANVLTF	TGTGCCAGCAGCAACGGGCTTACTGGGGCCAACGTCCTGACTTTC
TRBJ1-2	NA	TRBV6-6	NA	CASSPDRLHGYTF	TGTGCCAGCAGCCCTGACAGACTGCATGGCTACACCTTC
TRBJ1-1	NA	TRBV6-5	NA	CASRWKLMNTEAFF	TGTGCCAGCCGGTGGAAGCTCATGAACACTGAAGCTTTCTTT
TRBJ2-7	NA	TRBV11-1	NA	CASSLDTGSLYEQYF	TGTGCCAGCAGCTTAGATACCGGTTCATTGTACGAGCAGTACTTC
TRBJ1-5	NA	TRBV15	NA	CATSRDQTNQPQHF	TGTGCCACCAGCAGAGACCAGACCAATCAGCCCCAGCATTTT
TRBJ2-2	NA	TRBV7-7	NA	CASSVTGNTGELFF	TGTGCTAGCAGCGTGACAGGGAACACCGGGGAGCTGTTTTTT
TRBJ2-5	NA	TRBV9	TRBD1	CASSIGQAETQYF	TGTGCCAGCAGCATTGGACAGGCAGAGACCCAGTACTTC
TRBJ2-4	NA	TRBV2	NA	CVTVEGAKNIQYF	TGTGTAACTGTGGAGGGGGCCAAAAACATTCAGTACTTC
TRBJ2-1	NA	TRBV30	TRBD2	CAWSNDREGQGNEQFF	TGTGCCTGGAGCAACGACCGGGAGGGTCAGGGCAATGAGCAGTTCTTC
TRBJ2-1	few	TRBV11-2	NA	CASSYSSGLYNEQFF	TGTGCCAGCAGCTACTCAAGCGGGTTGTACAATGAGCAGTTCTTC
TRBJ2-6	NA	TRBV5-1	NA	CASSLDRSGANVLTF	TGCGCCAGCAGCTTGGACAGGTCTGGGGCCAACGTCCTGACTTTC
TRBJ1-2	NA	TRBV9	TRBD1	CASSERDRVIRGYTF	TGTGCCAGCAGCGAGAGGGACAGGGTAATAAGGGGCTACACCTTC
TRBJ2-7	NA	TRBV6-1	TRBD2	CASSSLPGLAGEQYF	TGTGCCAGCAGTTCCCTACCGGGACTAGCGGGAGAGCAGTACTTC
TRBJ1-2	NA	TRBV5-8	NA	CASSWERNYGYTF	TGTGCCAGCAGCTGGGAAAGAAACTATGGCTACACCTTC
TRBJ2-7	NA	TRBV7-9	TRBD2	CASSSSGGNYEQYF	TGTGCCAGCAGCTCGAGCGGGGGAAACTACGAGCAGTACTTC
TRBJ2-7	NA	TRBV19	NA	CASSINGGYEQYF	TGTGCCAGTAGTATAAATGGGGGCTACGAGCAGTACTTC
TRBJ2-2	NA	TRBV2	TRBD1	CASSARTGVAGELFF	TGTGCCAGCAGTGCCAGGACAGGGGTAGCCGGGGAGCTGTTTTTT
TRBJ1-2	NA	TRBV6-7	NA	CASRTGDGESYGYTF	TGTGCCAGCAGGACGGGGGACGGGGAGTCCTATGGCTACACCTTC